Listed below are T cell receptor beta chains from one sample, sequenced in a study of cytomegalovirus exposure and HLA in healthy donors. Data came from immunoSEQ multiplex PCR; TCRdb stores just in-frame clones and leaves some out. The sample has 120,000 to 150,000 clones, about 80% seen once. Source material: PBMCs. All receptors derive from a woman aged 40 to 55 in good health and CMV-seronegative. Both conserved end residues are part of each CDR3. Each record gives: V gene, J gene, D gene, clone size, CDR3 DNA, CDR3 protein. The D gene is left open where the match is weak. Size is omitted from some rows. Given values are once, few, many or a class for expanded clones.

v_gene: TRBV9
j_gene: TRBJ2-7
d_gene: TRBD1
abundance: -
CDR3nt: TGTGCCAGCAGCCGGGACAGGGAGAGGTCCTACGAGCAGTACTTC
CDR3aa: CASSRDRERSYEQYF

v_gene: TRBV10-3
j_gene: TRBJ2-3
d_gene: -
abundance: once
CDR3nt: TGTGCCATCAGTGGGCCTGCCACAGATACGCAGTATTTT
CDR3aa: CAISGPATDTQYF

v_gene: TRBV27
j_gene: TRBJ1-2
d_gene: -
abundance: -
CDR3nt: TGTGCCAGCAGTCGTTTGGACGGAGGGGGCTACACCTTC
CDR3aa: CASSRLDGGGYTF

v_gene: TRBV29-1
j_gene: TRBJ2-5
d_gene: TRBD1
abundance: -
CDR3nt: TGCAGCGTTGAGATCGTAGGCAGGGGGCTTGGAGGTTTCGGGGGGACCCAGTACTTC
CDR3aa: CSVEIVGRGLGGFGGTQYF

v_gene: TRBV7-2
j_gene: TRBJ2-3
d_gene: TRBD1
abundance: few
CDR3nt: TGTGCCAGCAGCCCCCGGGACAGGGGGAGGAGGGTGGTGGATTTT
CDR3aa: CASSPRDRGRRVVDF

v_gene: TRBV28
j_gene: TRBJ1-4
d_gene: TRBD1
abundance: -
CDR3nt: TGTGCCAGCAGTGGGGACAGGTTTAATGAAAAACTGTTTTTT
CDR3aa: CASSGDRFNEKLFF

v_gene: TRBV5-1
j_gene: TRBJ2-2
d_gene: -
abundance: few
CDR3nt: TGCGCCAGCAGCCTAGGACAGTTGGCCGGGGAGCTGTTTTTT
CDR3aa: CASSLGQLAGELFF

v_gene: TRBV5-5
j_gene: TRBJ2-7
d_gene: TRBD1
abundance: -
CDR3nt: TGTGCCAGCAGCTCTCCCCCTGGACAGGCGAAGAGCTCCTACGAGCAGTACTTC
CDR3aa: CASSSPPGQAKSSYEQYF

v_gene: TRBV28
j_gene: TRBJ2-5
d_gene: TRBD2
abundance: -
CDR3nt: TGTGCCAGCAGTTGGGGACTAGCGGAACAAGAGACCCAGTACTTC
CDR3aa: CASSWGLAEQETQYF

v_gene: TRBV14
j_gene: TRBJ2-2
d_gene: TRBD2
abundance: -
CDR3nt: TGTGCCAGCAGCGCACTAGCGGGAGGTTACACCGGGGAGCTGTTTTTT
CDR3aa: CASSALAGGYTGELFF

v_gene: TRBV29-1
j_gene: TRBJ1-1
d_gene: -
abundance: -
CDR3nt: TGCAGCGTTGTGACTTACACTGAAGCTTTCTTT
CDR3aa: CSVVTYTEAFF

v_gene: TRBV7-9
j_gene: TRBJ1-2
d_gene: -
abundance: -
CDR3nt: TGTGCCAGCAGCTTAGGAGTCTATGGCTACACCTTC
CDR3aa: CASSLGVYGYTF

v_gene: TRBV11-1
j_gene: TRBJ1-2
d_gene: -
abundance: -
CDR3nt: TGTGCCAGCAACACCAATCAGGGGAATGGCTACACCTTC
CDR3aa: CASNTNQGNGYTF

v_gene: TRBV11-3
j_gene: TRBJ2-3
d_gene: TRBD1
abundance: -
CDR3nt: TGTGCCAGCAGCCGGGGACAGACTAGCACAGATACGCAGTATTTT
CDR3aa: CASSRGQTSTDTQYF

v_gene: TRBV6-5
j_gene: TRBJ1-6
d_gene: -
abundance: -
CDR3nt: TGTGCCAGCAGTTACTCGAACAGCCAAAATTCACTCCTCCACTTT
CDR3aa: CASSYSNSQNSLLHF

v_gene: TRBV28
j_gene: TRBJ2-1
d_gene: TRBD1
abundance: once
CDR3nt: TGTGCCAGCTGGGACAGGGTTTCTCTCAATGAGCAGTTCTTC
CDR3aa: CASWDRVSLNEQFF

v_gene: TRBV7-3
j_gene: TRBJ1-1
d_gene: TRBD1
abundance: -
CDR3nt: TGTGCCAGCAGCTTACTACAGGGGGCCAACACTGAAGCTTTCTTT
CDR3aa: CASSLLQGANTEAFF

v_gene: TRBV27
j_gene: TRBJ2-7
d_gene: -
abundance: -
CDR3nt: TGTGCCAGCAGTTTTTTAGCTGGGTCCTACGAGCAGTACTTC
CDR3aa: CASSFLAGSYEQYF

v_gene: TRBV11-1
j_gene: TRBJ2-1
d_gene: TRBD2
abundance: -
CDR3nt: TGTGCCAGCAGCTTTACTAGCGGGGCGGACAATGAGCAGTTCTTC
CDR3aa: CASSFTSGADNEQFF

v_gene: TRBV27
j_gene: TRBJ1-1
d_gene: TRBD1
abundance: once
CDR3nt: TGTGCCAGCAGCTTACGCCGGACAGGGATGAACACTGAAGCTTTCTTT
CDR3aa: CASSLRRTGMNTEAFF

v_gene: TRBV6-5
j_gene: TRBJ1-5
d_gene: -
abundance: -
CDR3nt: TGTGCCAGCAGTTTCGACAGGAATCAGCCCCAGCATTTT
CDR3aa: CASSFDRNQPQHF

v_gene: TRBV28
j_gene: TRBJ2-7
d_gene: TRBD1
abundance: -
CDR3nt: TGTGCCAGCAGCGGACGGGACAGGGGGGTGGGAGAGCAGTACTTC
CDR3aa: CASSGRDRGVGEQYF

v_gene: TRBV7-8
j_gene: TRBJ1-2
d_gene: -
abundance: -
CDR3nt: TGTGCCAGCAGCCCTCGACAGAAAACCTCCTATGGCTACACCTTC
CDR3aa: CASSPRQKTSYGYTF

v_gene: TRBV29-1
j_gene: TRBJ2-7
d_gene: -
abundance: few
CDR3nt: TGCAGCGTCGTAACAGAGACCTACGAGCAGTACTTC
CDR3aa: CSVVTETYEQYF

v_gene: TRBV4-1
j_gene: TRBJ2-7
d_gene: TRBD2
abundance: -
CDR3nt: TGCGCCAGCAGCCTCCAGACTAGCGGGAAGCACGAGCAGTACTTC
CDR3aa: CASSLQTSGKHEQYF

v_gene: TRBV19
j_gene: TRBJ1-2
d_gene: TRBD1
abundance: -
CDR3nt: TGTGCCAGTAGTTCCACCGGGACAGGGCATGGCTACACCTTC
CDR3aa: CASSSTGTGHGYTF

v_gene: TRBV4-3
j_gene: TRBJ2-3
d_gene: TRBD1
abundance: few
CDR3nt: TGCGCCAGCAGCCAAGGAACCCAGGGGGCTTGGGATACGCAGTATTTT
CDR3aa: CASSQGTQGAWDTQYF

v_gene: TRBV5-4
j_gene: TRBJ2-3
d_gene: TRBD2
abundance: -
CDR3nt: TGTGCCAGCAGCTTGGAGGTTTCGGCTAGCGGGAGTGATACGCAGTATTTT
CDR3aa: CASSLEVSASGSDTQYF

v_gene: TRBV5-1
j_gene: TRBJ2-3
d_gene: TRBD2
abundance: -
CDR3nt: TGCGCCAGCAGCTTGTGGGCCGGGACTAGCGGGAGCTCAAATACGCAGTATTTT
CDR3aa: CASSLWAGTSGSSNTQYF